The rows below give T cell receptor beta chains drawn from one sample of a study of radiotherapy plus CTLA-4 blockade in lung cancer. Profiled with immunoSEQ multiplex PCR; TCRdb holds only in-frame clones, not every one. The sample holds tens of thousands of clones; 77% are singletons and the top ten take about 4%. Sequencing was performed on peripheral blood, taken from a patient treated with radiotherapy plus ipilimumab. The receptors were gathered from a human donor with non-small cell lung cancer who had a partial response to radiotherapy plus ipilimumab. Both conserved end residues are trimmed from each CDR3. Fields, in order: V gene, J gene, CDR3 protein.

TRBV5-1,TRBJ2-1,ASSRGGAKTYNEQF
TRBV7-2,TRBJ2-4,ASSQTSGGSVTKNIQY
TRBV6-6,TRBJ2-7,ASNRHPDRTYEQY
TRBV4-3,TRBJ2-4,ASSQSHRDRVKEAKNIQY
TRBV9,TRBJ1-2,ASSASPGEGYT
TRBV4-1,TRBJ2-3,ASSHRDRGTDTQY
TRBV5-1,TRBJ2-1,ASSLVRGAYYNEQF
TRBV4-3,TRBJ2-1,ASSQDGRGVGINEQF
TRBV5-1,TRBJ2-1,ASSLDRGNEQF
TRBV27,TRBJ2-1,ASSLGQINNEQF
TRBV5-4,TRBJ2-5,ASSLPGQGSETQY
TRBV15,TRBJ2-7,ATSRAGQIAYEQY
TRBV29-1,TRBJ1-2,SVEGQGAGSYT
TRBV9,TRBJ2-3,ASSAVQADTQY
TRBV6-5,TRBJ1-1,ASSYLTQNTEAF
TRBV10-3,TRBJ2-1,AISESSGGYNEQF
TRBV7-9,TRBJ2-6,ASSFDLSANVLT
TRBV5-4,TRBJ2-3,ASSLDRGTDTQY
TRBV4-1,TRBJ2-5,ASSQRVWATQY
TRBV5-1,TRBJ2-3,ASSLAGGNLGDTQY
TRBV5-4,TRBJ1-1,ASSLHPGQGGTEAF
TRBV10-3,TRBJ1-2,AIRGQGSYGYT
TRBV27,TRBJ2-3,ASTPRDSSTDTQY
TRBV5-1,TRBJ2-5,ASSSGLAGVQETQY
TRBV19,TRBJ2-3,ASSYSPAGSRDTQY
TRBV4-2,TRBJ1-2,ASSQDTGQYGYT
TRBV5-4,TRBJ1-1,ASSLVGGPGFEAF
TRBV6-6,TRBJ2-3,ASSGTGTAGGDTQY
TRBV6-5,TRBJ1-2,ASSSPGTRLRGYT
TRBV29-1,TRBJ2-2,SVRGGTSVTGELF
TRBV10-3,TRBJ2-5,AISDFQGGETQY
TRBV7-9,TRBJ2-7,ASSPGQGDYEQY
TRBV27,TRBJ2-7,ASSLSTRYRGNYYEQY